This passage covers 32 T cell receptor beta chains from one sample sequenced in a study of long-term antiretroviral therapy in people with HIV. Runs used v3.0 of the immunoSEQ assay and were done at survey level. The table came from immunoSEQ multiplex PCR; TCRdb's copy has only in-frame clones and leaves some out. In the table there are about 35,000 clones, 80% to 90% of which are singletons. The sequencing here drew on unsorted PBMCs, taken 2.2 years after starting antiretroviral therapy. These receptors all stem from a man aged 18 to 29 with HIV.

This clone was counted only a few times. The chain links TRBV19 to TRBJ1-2; TRBD1 matches 7 bases. V gave up 4 bases and J gave up 2 bases; unmatched junction bases: 4. CDR3 length: 14 amino acids. Per germline, CDR1 LNHDA and CDR2 SQIVND (reference sequence). CDR3 coding DNA: TGTGCCAGTAGTAGTGGGACAGCAAACTATGGCTACACCTTC. As protein: CASSSGTANYGYTF.

Notes on this clone: The junction departs from the called germline gene at one end, perhaps through a read error. This chain uses TRBV2 with TRBJ2-3; TRBD1 agrees at 8 bases. Germline V lookup: CDR1 SNHLY, CDR2 FYNNEI. CDR3 length equals 9 residues. CDR3: CASMRQGAF. Here the CDR3 DNA reads TGTGCCAGCATGAGGCAGGGGGCTTTT.

This clone was counted between two and nine times. The rearrangement joins TRBV19 to TRBJ2-3; the D gene is possibly TRBD1 (5 bases). CDR1 LNHDA and CDR2 SQIVND come from the germline V gene (reference sequence). V gave up 5 bases and J gave up 0 bases, with 15 bases separating them. This CDR3 is built from 16 residues. The chain's CDR3 is CASSPTPGYSTDTQYF. The CDR3 DNA sequence: TGTGCCAGTAGTCCTACCCCAGGGTATAGCACAGATACGCAGTATTTT.

This chain links TRBV5-4 with TRBJ2-2, with TRBD2 identical over 9 bases. The CDR3 contains 15 residues. The V gene end was trimmed by 4 bases and the J gene end by 6 bases; junction bases not matched to a gene: 7. Germline V gives CDR1 SGHNT, CDR2 YYREEE (reference sequence). The CDR3 is CASSPTSGFAGELFF. For the CDR3, the DNA is TGTGCCAGCAGCCCCACTAGCGGGTTCGCCGGGGAGCTGTTTTTT.

The chain links TRBV6-5 to TRBJ2-6; no definite D call. The germline V and J ends were trimmed by 0 bases and 1 base, with 4 bases remaining between them. The CDR3 totals 15 residues. Germline CDR1 is MNHEY and CDR2 is SVGAGI. CDR3: CASSYSESGANVLTF. The CDR3 region has the DNA TGTGCCAGCAGTTACTCCGAGTCTGGGGCCAACGTCCTGACTTTC.

The chain employs TRBV14 and TRBJ2-3; possible D gene TRBD1, 7 bases. From germline, CDR1 is SGHDN and CDR2 FVKESK. The CDR3 is 14 amino acids. Trimming removed 0 bases from V and 9 bases from J, with 13 bases in between. In DNA form, the CDR3 reads TGTGCCAGCAGCCAAGAGACCAGGGGGGACACGCAGTATTTT. Protein: CASSQETRGDTQYF.

The chain joins TRBV5-4 to TRBJ2-3, with 7 bases lining up with TRBD2. J was trimmed by 2 bases and V by 1 base; bases with no gene match: 7. Per the germline V gene, CDR1 is SGHNT and CDR2 is YYREEE (reference sequence). CDR3 length equals 16 residues. CDR3 loop: CASSLRTSVTTDTQYF. DNA for the CDR3: TGTGCCAGCAGCTTGAGAACTAGCGTTACCACAGATACGCAGTATTTT.

The rearrangement uses TRBV29-1 and TRBJ2-2; TRBD1 agrees at 7 bases. The CDR3 length is 13 residues. Germline CDR1 is SQVTM and CDR2 is ANQGSEA. After removal of 7 bases from V and 6 bases from J, the junction contained 8 bases not matched to a gene. The DNA for the CDR3 is TGCAGCGCAAAGACAGGGTACCCCGGGGAGCTGTTTTTT. Translating it yields CSAKTGYPGELFF.

V gene TRBV14 combines with J gene TRBJ2-3; 8 bases align to TRBD2. Germline trimming cut 6 bases from V and 2 bases from J; bases unmatched to any gene: 4. CDR1 and CDR2 (germline): SGHDN, FVKESK. CDR3 length: 14 residues. As DNA, the CDR3 is TGTGCCAGCAGTCCGGGACTAGTCACAGATACGCAGTATTTT. This translates into CASSPGLVTDTQYF.

The chain has TRBV9 and TRBJ2-4; D may be TRBD2 (5 bases). The germline CDR1 and CDR2 sequences are SGDLS and YYNGEE. Trimming left V 0 bases short and J 0 bases short, with 7 bases between. The CDR3 has 15 amino acids. Written as DNA, the CDR3 is TGTGCCAGCAGCGTAGATGGGAGAGCCAAAAACATTCAGTACTTC. Translation: CASSVDGRAKNIQYF. Full variable domain (missing parts from reference TRBV9 and TRBJ2-4): DSGVTQTPKHLITATGQRVTLRCSPRSGDLSVYWYQQSLDQGLQFLIQYYNGEERAKGNILERFSAQQFPDLHSELNLSSLELGDSALYFCASSVDGRAKNIQYFGAGTRLSVL.

The chain combines TRBV11-2 with TRBJ2-7; TRBD1 matches at 10 bases. Per germline, CDR1 SGHAT and CDR2 FQNNGV. J gave up 2 bases and V 2 bases, and 6 bases lay outside the gene matches. The CDR3 spans 16 residues. CDR3 coding DNA: TGTGCCAGCAGCTTAAACCCGGGACAGGGGACCTACGAGCAGTACTTC. This gives the protein CASSLNPGQGTYEQYF.

The chain links TRBV4-2 to TRBJ2-3, with TRBD2 identical over 7 bases. This CDR3 has 17 amino acids. The V gene's germline CDR1 is LGHNA and CDR2 YNFKEQ. The V and J ends lost 0 bases and 2 bases, in that order; junction bases with no gene match: 8. Written as DNA, the CDR3 is TGTGCCAGCAGCCAAGATCTTGGGGGGGAATACACAGATACGCAGTATTTT. Translating gives CASSQDLGGEYTDTQYF.

This clone is a singleton in its sample. The CDR3 bases are TGTGCCAGCAGCACAGGGGTAAGCAATCAGCCCCAGCATTTT. Protein product: CASSTGVSNQPQHF. This chain connects TRBV9 to TRBJ1-5; TRBD1 agrees at 7 bases. V was pared by 4 bases and J by 1 base, with 2 bases of the junction left unmatched. The CDR3 runs to 14 residues. Germline values: CDR1 SGDLS, CDR2 YYNGEE.

The rearrangement joins TRBV7-9 to TRBJ1-4; no clear D. This CDR3 spans 14 amino acids. Per the germline V gene, CDR1 is SEHNR and CDR2 is FQNEAQ (reference sequence). Trimming cost V 3 bases and J 5 bases, with 10 bases left between them. CDR3 residues: CASSLTSGNEKLFF. The CDR3, as DNA: TGTGCCAGCAGCTTGACAAGTGGGAATGAAAAACTGTTTTTT.

This chain uses TRBV5-6 with TRBJ2-7; D perhaps matches TRBD1 (6 bases). The CDR3 extends over 13 amino acids. Germline V gene data show CDR1 as SGHDT and CDR2 as YYEEEE. The germline V and J ends were trimmed by 3 bases and 4 bases, with 11 bases remaining between them. CDR3: CASSSGVGYEQYF. The CDR3, as DNA: TGTGCCAGCAGCTCAGGGGTAGGATACGAGCAGTACTTC.

V is TRBV4-2 and J is TRBJ1-3; D gene unclear. In germline, CDR1 is LGHNA, CDR2 YNFKEQ. The V end lost 0 bases, the J end lost 0 bases, and 12 bases lay between the germline ends. The length of the CDR3 is 17 residues. The CDR3: CASSQEGIQYSGNTIYF. The CDR3 nucleotides are TGTGCCAGCAGCCAAGAAGGAATCCAGTACTCTGGAAACACCATATATTTT.

The chain recombines TRBV5-1 with TRBJ2-5; D is unresolved. Germline V lookup: CDR1 SGHRS, CDR2 YFSETQ. This CDR3 spans 11 amino acids. V dropped 5 bases and J dropped 2 bases, with 4 bases sitting between them. The CDR3 bases are TGCGCCAGCAGACTTCAAGAGACCCAGTACTTC. It codes for CASRLQETQYF.

The chain uses TRBV10-3 and TRBJ1-2, with D possibly matching TRBD1 (6 bases). CDR1 is ENHRY, CDR2 SYGVKD, per germline. The V end was cut by 0 bases, the J end by 8 bases, with 25 bases between. The CDR3 covers 18 residues. CDR3 sequence: CAISESNFQGRGRWGYTF. DNA for the CDR3: TGTGCCATCAGTGAGTCGAATTTCCAGGGGAGAGGTCGGTGGGGCTACACCTTC.

This clone was detected once. The rearrangement joins TRBV27 to TRBJ1-1; TRBD1 might be the D (5 bases). Deletions cut 8 bases from V and 5 bases from J, with 21 bases between. The length of the CDR3 is 15 residues. Germline-derived CDR1 and CDR2 are MNHEY and SMNVEV (reference sequence). CDR3 amino acids: CASPLGRSHFTEAFF. The DNA for the CDR3 is TGTGCCAGCCCGTTGGGACGGAGCCACTTTACTGAAGCTTTCTTT.

The rearrangement links TRBV12-5 to TRBJ1-3; D is possibly TRBD1 (6 bases). Germline loops: CDR1 LGHNT, CDR2 FRNRAP. The CDR3 sequence is 14 residues long. V shed 8 bases and J shed 2 bases, with 13 bases lying between them. CDR3 DNA: TGTGCTAGTTCCCTGGGGGGGCCTGGAAACACCATATATTTT. Translating it yields CASSLGGPGNTIYF.

This rearrangement joins TRBV6-6 to TRBJ2-7, with TRBD1 matching over 7 bases. The germline V gene encodes CDR1 MNHNY and CDR2 SVGAGI (reference sequence). After removal of 2 bases from V and 1 base from J, the junction contained 2 bases not matched to a gene. This CDR3 has 14 residues. In DNA, the CDR3 is TGTGCCAGCAGTTACGTACAGGGGTCCTACGAGCAGTACTTC. Translation gives CASSYVQGSYEQYF.

In DNA, the CDR3 is TGCAGCGTTGAAGATCTGACAGGGGGCGTCTATGGCTACACCTTC. It translates to CSVEDLTGGVYGYTF. The J gene is TRBJ1-2, the V gene TRBV29-1; 10 positions match TRBD1. Germline V lookup: CDR1 SQVTM, CDR2 ANQGSEA. There are 15 residues in the CDR3. The ends lost 0 bases at V and 4 bases at J; junction bases unmatched: 5.

J is TRBJ2-7 and V is TRBV6-6, with 11 bases lining up with TRBD2. Germline CDR1 reads MNHNY; CDR2 reads SVGAGI (reference sequence). J was trimmed by 1 base and V by 6 bases; bases with no gene match: 5. This CDR3 has 15 residues. DNA of the CDR3: TGTGCCAGCAGCACAGGGACTAGCGGTTCCTACGAGCAGTACTTC. It yields the protein CASSTGTSGSYEQYF.

The J gene is TRBJ2-3, the V gene TRBV14; 8 bases line up with TRBD2. Germline values: CDR1 SGHDN, CDR2 FVKESK. This CDR3 region has 18 residues. The trim removed 0 bases at V and 4 bases at J, leaving 12 bases unmatched. The CDR3 DNA follows: TGTGCCAGCAGCCAAGATTTAGGACTAGCCTCTATCGCAGATACGCAGTATTTT. Protein sequence: CASSQDLGLASIADTQYF.

The chain is built from TRBV15 and TRBJ2-2; D might be TRBD1 (6 bases). The CDR3 consists of 16 residues. Deletions cut 4 bases from V and 0 bases from J, with 12 bases between. Germline V lookup: CDR1 LNHNV, CDR2 YYDKDF (reference sequence). CDR3: CATSTRTAPNTGELFF. As DNA, the CDR3 is TGTGCCACCAGCACCCGGACAGCCCCGAACACCGGGGAGCTGTTTTTT.

The chain links TRBV28 to TRBJ2-7, with D maybe TRBD2 (5 bases). CDR3 size: 15 residues. Germline CDR1 and CDR2: MDHEN and SYDVKM. V lost 4 bases and J 4 bases, leaving 17 bases between the germline ends. CDR3 amino acids: CASSSLAYDRYEQYF. CDR3 nucleotide sequence: TGTGCCAGCAGTTCCTTAGCGTACGACCGTTACGAGCAGTACTTC.

This rearrangement joins TRBV6-4 to TRBJ1-5; perhaps TRBD1 as D (5 bases). Germline V gene sequence: CDR1 MRHNA, CDR2 SNTAGT. This CDR3 contains 13 residues. V was clipped by 2 bases and J by 7 bases, with 9 bases between them. This chain's CDR3 is CASSDRGGQPQHF. The CDR3, as DNA: TGTGCCAGCAGTGACAGGGGAGGGCAGCCCCAGCATTTT.

The chain couples TRBV19 to TRBJ2-1; D may match TRBD1 or TRBD2 (5 bases each). The CDR3 consists of 15 residues. The V end lost 1 base, the J end lost 5 bases, and 12 bases lay between the germline ends. Germline loops: CDR1 LNHDA, CDR2 SQIVND (reference sequence). CDR3 bases: TGTGCCAGTAGTATAGCCGGGGACGGAAACAATGAGCAGTTCTTC. This sequence encodes CASSIAGDGNNEQFF.

This sequence joins TRBV27 and TRBJ2-1; 11 bases are shared with TRBD2. The CDR3 sequence is 15 residues long. Germline-derived CDR1 and CDR2 are MNHEY and SMNVEV (reference sequence). The V and J ends lost 6 bases and 11 bases, in that order; junction bases with no gene match: 12. CDR3 amino acids: CASREGASGRFQQFF. As DNA, the CDR3 is TGTGCCAGCAGGGAGGGGGCTAGCGGGAGGTTCCAGCAGTTCTTC.

The chain carries TRBV7-3 and TRBJ2-1; TRBD2 agrees at 13 bases. CDR1 is SGHTA and CDR2 is FQGTGA in the germline V gene. This CDR3 is built from 15 residues. The junction had 6 bases not matched to a gene; V was cut back by 5 bases and J by 8 bases. The CDR3 nucleotides are TGTGCCAGCAGCCTCAGGACTAGCGGGAGTGATGAGCAGTTCTTC. This translates into CASSLRTSGSDEQFF.

The chain has TRBV2 and TRBJ1-5; D gene ambiguous. CDR1 is SNHLY and CDR2 is FYNNEI in the germline V gene. V was cut by 4 bases and J by 0 bases, with 10 bases left in between. The CDR3 totals 15 residues. The DNA of the CDR3 is TGTGCCAGCAGTGCTGTCGGATATAGCAATCAGCCCCAGCATTTT. The encoded protein is CASSAVGYSNQPQHF.

The chain joins TRBV7-9 to TRBJ2-5; 10 bases are a match to TRBD2. V lost 2 bases and J lost 3; bases outside the gene matches: 6. The germline V gene encodes CDR1 SEHNR and CDR2 FQNEAQ (reference sequence). The length of the CDR3 is 16 residues. The CDR3 region is CASSLISGRAEETQYF. CDR3 DNA: TGTGCCAGCAGCTTAATCAGCGGGAGGGCCGAAGAGACCCAGTACTTC.